This T cell receptor beta chain was obtained from a study of monozygotic twins with inflammatory bowel disease. With respect to this clonotype: The antigen is not known.

Broader study findings: What may have added variability to patient repertoires is that immunosuppressive treatments differed.

Every TCR library used roughly 3,400 ng of total RNA. TCRdb reprocessed the 5' RACE reads, with one entry per CDR3 protein and no DNA. The table for this sample gives over 200,000 distinct CDR3 sequences. Germline V gives CDR1 SQVTM, CDR2 ANQGSEA. This CDR3 has 13 amino acids. The specimen was blood. This rearrangement joins TRBV29-1 to TRBJ2-3; as DNA is missing, the TRBD2 call by TCRdb cannot be tested. The TCR comes from a human donor with ulcerative colitis or Crohn's disease, or a healthy co-twin of an affected twin (not recorded which). The CDR3: CSVRDGSTDTQYF.